These 32 T cell receptor beta chains were all obtained from the same sample, sequenced in a study of beta chain features in type 1 diabetes. The study's findings and limits: Type 1 diabetes patients had moderately but significantly shorter TCRB CDR3s in all four CD4+ subsets.

Expressed TCRB transcripts were sequenced after all isolated RNA was converted to cDNA. Assay used: immunoSEQ multiplex PCR; TCRdb lists only in-frame clones, some missing. The sample contains fewer than 300,000 clones, around 21% of which appear only once. No antigens are known for them. The source material was naive CD4+ T cells from blood. These receptors were collected from a woman aged 40 to 49 with type 1 diabetes.

The chain is built from TRBV6-6 and TRBJ1-5; D not resolved. Per germline, CDR1 MNHNY and CDR2 SVGAGI (reference sequence). This CDR3 contains 13 residues. V gave up 6 bases and J gave up 5 bases, with 11 bases separating them. The CDR3 protein is CASSPTDDQPQHF. In DNA, the CDR3 is TGTGCCAGCAGCCCGACTGACGATCAGCCCCAGCATTTT.

This clone was counted a few times. The chain combines TRBV5-4 with TRBJ2-7; D is perhaps TRBD1 (6 bases). The ends were cut back, 1 base at V and 3 bases at J, with 11 bases in the middle. This CDR3 region has 14 residues. Looked up from germline, CDR1 is SGHNT and CDR2 is YYREEE (reference sequence). CDR3 sequence (DNA): TGTGCCAGCAGCTTGACCACAGGGCGCTACGAGCAGTACTTC. It codes for CASSLTTGRYEQYF.

The rearrangement joins TRBV14 to TRBJ2-2; D gene ambiguous. Between the trimmed V and J ends, which lost 1 base and 7 bases, there was a span of 7 bases. CDR1 SGHDN and CDR2 FVKESK come from the germline V gene. The CDR3 has 13 residues. CDR3 sequence: CASSQVRDGELFF. In nucleotides, the CDR3 is TGTGCCAGCAGCCAAGTTAGAGACGGGGAGCTGTTTTTT. The variable domain in full, completed from reference TRBV14 and TRBJ2-2, reads EAGVTQFPSHSVIEKGQTVTLRCDPISGHDNLYWYRRVMGKEIKFLLHFVKESKQDESGMPNNRFLAERTGGTYSTLKVQPAELEDSGVYFCASSQVRDGELFFGEGSRLTVL.

This clone was counted between two and nine times. The chain has TRBV30 and TRBJ1-1; maybe TRBD1 (6 bases). Germline values: CDR1 GTSNPN, CDR2 SVGIG (reference sequence). The germline V and J ends were trimmed by 4 bases and 1 base, with 10 bases remaining between them. The CDR3 extends over 13 amino acids. In DNA form, the CDR3 reads TGTGCCTGGACTGACAGGCCGAACACTGAAGCTTTCTTT. This codes for CAWTDRPNTEAFF. Full variable domain (remainder filled in from reference TRBV30 and TRBJ1-1): SQTIHQWPATLVQPVGSPLSLECTVEGTSNPNLYWYRQAAGRGLQLLFYSVGIGQISSEVPQNLSASRPQDRQFILSSKKLLLSDSGFYLCAWTDRPNTEAFFGQGTRLTVV.

V is TRBV9 and J is TRBJ2-4; perhaps TRBD1 as D (5 bases). Germline values: CDR1 SGDLS, CDR2 YYNGEE. V was clipped by 0 bases and J by 5 bases, with 6 bases between them. This CDR3 has 13 residues. This chain's CDR3 is CASSVEGQNIQYF. CDR3 nucleotide sequence: TGTGCCAGCAGCGTAGAGGGGCAAAACATTCAGTACTTC.

This clone has more than one count but fewer than ten. The rearrangement uses TRBV30 and TRBJ1-5, with 8 bases that match TRBD1. The CDR3 has 14 amino acids. Per germline, CDR1 GTSNPN and CDR2 SVGIG (reference sequence). V lost 5 bases, J lost 7 bases, and 10 bases stayed unmatched. CDR3: CAWSHGQGGQPQHF. The CDR3 nucleotides are TGTGCCTGGTCCCACGGACAGGGCGGGCAGCCCCAGCATTTT.

This clone came up a few times. The J gene is TRBJ2-2, the V gene TRBV5-1; 7 bases agree with TRBD1. J lost 0 bases, V lost 2 bases, and 1 base had no gene match. The V gene's germline CDR1 is SGHRS and CDR2 YFSETQ. This CDR3 region has 15 residues. The CDR3 DNA reads as TGCGCCAGCAGCTTCGGGACAGCGAACACCGGGGAGCTGTTTTTT. This encodes CASSFGTANTGELFF.

Only a few counts were recorded for this clone. The V and J genes are TRBV28 and TRBJ2-7; D gene uncertain. The CDR3 runs to 14 residues. The germline CDR1 and CDR2 sequences are MDHEN and SYDVKM. Between the trimmed V and J ends, which lost 3 bases and 4 bases, there was a span of 13 bases. In DNA form, the CDR3 reads TGTGCCAGCAGTTTGGCAGGTGGTTCATACGAGCAGTACTTC. It is translated as CASSLAGGSYEQYF.

This chain links TRBV29-1 with TRBJ1-6; D is unclear. Trimming took 4 bases from V and 10 from J, leaving 20 bases between them. The CDR3 covers 15 residues. The germline CDR1 and CDR2 sequences are SQVTM and ANQGSEA. Here the CDR3 DNA reads TGCAGCGTTGTGGTGGGAAGCGGGTCTGACTCACCCCTCCACTTT. This sequence encodes CSVVVGSGSDSPLHF. The full variable domain, rest sourced from reference TRBV29-1 and TRBJ1-6, is SAVISQKPSRDICQRGTSLTIQCQVDSQVTMMFWYRQQPGQSLTLIATANQGSEATYESGFVIDKFPISRPNLTFSTLTVSNMSPEDSSIYLCSVVVGSGSDSPLHFGNGTRLTVT.

The chain is built from TRBV9 and TRBJ2-1; 8 nucleotides line up with TRBD2. This CDR3 is built from 16 residues. Trimming removed 1 base from V and 3 bases from J; junction bases left unmatched: 6. The germline V gene has CDR1 SGDLS and CDR2 YYNGEE. CDR3 nucleotides: TGTGCCAGCAGCGTAACTAGCGGACTTCTCTACAATGAGCAGTTCTTC. Amino acid sequence: CASSVTSGLLYNEQFF.

The rearrangement joins TRBV7-9 to TRBJ2-3; TRBD1 matches at 9 bases. CDR1 and CDR2 (germline): SEHNR, FQNEAQ (reference sequence). This CDR3 has 16 amino acids. The junction had 4 bases not matched to a gene; V was cut back by 0 bases and J by 3 bases. The CDR3 coding sequence is TGTGCCAGCAGCTTAGCGGGACAGGGCACTACAGATACGCAGTATTTT. This encodes CASSLAGQGTTDTQYF.

V gene TRBV7-9 combines with J gene TRBJ2-1; TRBD1 agrees at 11 bases. V shed 7 bases, J shed 4 bases, and the junction held 6 bases outside the gene matches. The CDR3 spans 15 residues. The germline V gene has CDR1 SEHNR and CDR2 FQNEAQ (reference sequence). CDR3 coding DNA: TGTGCCAGCACCCCCGGGACAGGGGGTTACAATGAGCAGTTCTTC. Protein: CASTPGTGGYNEQFF.

V usage is TRBV19 and J usage is TRBJ2-5; TRBD2 agrees at 8 bases. Germline V lookup: CDR1 LNHDA, CDR2 SQIVND (reference sequence). Losses at the gene ends were 7 bases for V and 3 bases for J; bases not matched to a gene: 7. The CDR3 consists of 14 residues. CDR3 sequence: CASNPGLAEETQYF. CDR3 bases: TGTGCCAGTAACCCCGGACTAGCAGAAGAGACCCAGTACTTC.

This chain links TRBV5-6 with TRBJ2-1, with D possibly being TRBD1 (6 bases). The length of the CDR3 is 16 residues. V dropped 0 bases and J dropped 0 bases, with 10 bases sitting between them. Germline V CDR1 and CDR2: SGHDT, YYEEEE. CDR3 coding DNA: TGTGCCAGCAGCTTGGCCACAGGGAACTCCTACAATGAGCAGTTCTTC. Amino acids: CASSLATGNSYNEQFF.

The chain uses TRBV5-6 and TRBJ2-1, with 8 bases that match TRBD2. The length of the CDR3 is 18 residues. V lost 0 bases to trimming and J lost 0 bases; unmatched junction nucleotides: 8. Germline V gives CDR1 SGHDT, CDR2 YYEEEE. CDR3 sequence: CASSLVDVAGSSYNEQFF. The CDR3 DNA reads TGTGCCAGCAGCTTGGTGGATGTAGCGGGAAGCTCCTACAATGAGCAGTTCTTC.

CDR3: CASSTLRGAPDGYTF. The CDR3 nucleotides read TGTGCCAGCAGTACCCTCCGTGGGGCGCCCGATGGCTACACCTTC. V and J are TRBV28 and TRBJ1-2; D is possibly TRBD1 (5 bases). The V gene's germline CDR1 is MDHEN and CDR2 SYDVKM. Trimming shortened V by 5 bases and J by 6 bases, and 19 bases separated the two germline ends. The CDR3 extends over 15 amino acids.

The J gene is TRBJ2-4, the V gene TRBV7-8, with 8 positions matching TRBD1. The CDR3 covers 17 residues. Trimming removed 5 bases from V and 7 bases from J; junction bases left unmatched: 16. The V gene's germline CDR1 is SGHVS and CDR2 FQNEAQ. The CDR3 sequence is CASSPRAQGAVGNIQYF. The DNA of the CDR3 is TGTGCCAGCAGCCCTAGGGCCCAGGGGGCGGTCGGTAACATTCAGTACTTC.

This clone has more than one count but fewer than ten. The chain combines TRBV7-9 with TRBJ1-3; no firm D call. CDR1 and CDR2 from the germline V gene are SEHNR and FQNEAQ (reference sequence). Trimming removed 8 bases from V and 3 bases from J, with 11 bases in between. The CDR3 length is 13 residues. The CDR3 DNA reads as TGTGCCAGCGTGGCCTCGGGTGGAAACACCATATATTTT. Its translation: CASVASGGNTIYF.

This rearrangement joins TRBV5-4 to TRBJ2-1; TRBD1 matches 10 bases. V gave up 4 bases and J gave up 3 bases; unmatched junction bases: 4. The CDR3 contains 15 residues. Germline CDR1 reads SGHNT; CDR2 reads YYREEE (reference sequence). The CDR3 bases are TGTGCCAGCAGCCGGGACAGGGGATTCTACAATGAGCAGTTCTTC. Translating gives CASSRDRGFYNEQFF.

The chain joins TRBV28 to TRBJ1-2, with D perhaps matching TRBD1 (6 bases). CDR1 is MDHEN, CDR2 SYDVKM, per germline. V was pared by 8 bases and J by 8 bases, with 15 bases between. This CDR3 is built from 12 residues. In nucleotides, the CDR3 is TGTGCCAGCGGAGGTGGGGGCCTGGGCTACACCTTC. It specifies CASGGGGLGYTF.

This clone came up a few times. The V gene is TRBV10-3, the J gene TRBJ1-1, with TRBD1 identical over 10 bases. The CDR3 extends over 17 amino acids. CDR1 and CDR2 (germline): ENHRY, SYGVKD. V was clipped by 0 bases and J by 5 bases; unmatched bases: 9. The CDR3 loop is CAISESLLGQGRTEAFF. For the CDR3, the DNA is TGTGCCATCAGTGAGTCCTTACTGGGACAGGGGAGGACTGAAGCTTTCTTT.

This clone occurred a few times. The V gene is TRBV7-2, the J gene TRBJ2-1; 12 bases are a match to TRBD2. J was trimmed by 3 bases and V by 5 bases; bases with no gene match: 11. Per the germline V gene, CDR1 is SGHTA and CDR2 is FQGNSA. This CDR3 contains 18 residues. The CDR3 DNA sequence: TGTGCCAGCAGCCAAAAGACTAGCGGGAGCGTCTACTACAATGAGCAGTTCTTC. Amino acid sequence: CASSQKTSGSVYYNEQFF.

The chain recombines TRBV18 with TRBJ1-1, with no clear D. The CDR3 length is 13 residues. The V and J ends lost 5 bases and 0 bases respectively, with 7 bases between them. Germline assignment: CDR1 KGHSH and CDR2 LQKENI. CDR3 in amino acids: CASSNGVNTEAFF. The CDR3 DNA is TGTGCCAGCTCAAACGGAGTGAACACTGAAGCTTTCTTT. The full variable domain, its missing parts supplied by reference TRBV18 and TRBJ1-1, is NAGVMQNPRHLVRRRGQEARLRCSPMKGHSHVYWYRQLPEEGLKFMVYLQKENIIDESGMPKERFSAEFPKEGPSILRIQQVVRGDSAAYFCASSNGVNTEAFFGQGTRLTVV.

This chain joins TRBV29-1 and TRBJ1-1; D is ambiguous. The CDR3 is made up of 13 amino acids. Trimming took off 7 bases at V and 1 base at J, with 13 bases between the two ends. The V gene's germline CDR1 is SQVTM and CDR2 ANQGSEA. CDR3 bases: TGCAGCGCTATGCTTCAGGAGAACACTGAAGCTTTCTTT. Translation gives CSAMLQENTEAFF.

This clone was counted a few times. The chain couples TRBV7-6 to TRBJ2-6, with 9 bases matching TRBD1. Germline V CDR1 and CDR2: SGHVS, FNYEAQ. The CDR3 is 18 amino acids. The ends lost 3 bases at V and 2 bases at J; junction bases unmatched: 8. CDR3 nucleotide sequence: TGTGCCAGCAGCTTTCTGACAGGGGGAAATGCTGGGGCCAACGTCCTGACTTTC. It codes for CASSFLTGGNAGANVLTF.

The table lists this clone with a few counts. The chain couples TRBV29-1 to TRBJ2-5, with a possible D match to TRBD2 (7 bases). This CDR3 has 14 amino acids. Germline CDR1 and CDR2: SQVTM and ANQGSEA. Deletions cut 7 bases from V and 3 bases from J, with 18 bases between. CDR3 in DNA: TGCAGCGCTCAAAGGGGGGGGAAGAAAGAGACCCAGTACTTC. It specifies CSAQRGGKKETQYF.

Only a few counts were recorded for this clone. The CDR3 region is CASSAGQGMTDTQYF. CDR3 in DNA: TGTGCCAGCTCAGCGGGACAGGGGATGACAGATACGCAGTATTTT. V usage is TRBV18 and J usage is TRBJ2-3, with TRBD1 identical over 10 bases. J gave up 3 bases and V 5 bases, and 5 bases lay outside the gene matches. Looked up from germline, CDR1 is KGHSH and CDR2 is LQKENI. The CDR3 spans 15 residues. Based on the CDR3 plus reference TRBV18 and TRBJ2-3, the full variable domain is NAGVMQNPRHLVRRRGQEARLRCSPMKGHSHVYWYRQLPEEGLKFMVYLQKENIIDESGMPKERFSAEFPKEGPSILRIQQVVRGDSAAYFCASSAGQGMTDTQYFGPGTRLTVL.

The V call is TRBV6-5, the J call TRBJ1-1, with D unresolved. From germline, CDR1 is MNHEY and CDR2 SVGAGI. CDR3 size: 13 residues. V was pared by 4 bases and J by 0 bases, with 6 bases between. The DNA of the CDR3 is TGTGCCAGCAGTTTGACACTGAACACTGAAGCTTTCTTT. Protein: CASSLTLNTEAFF.

In its sample, this clone was seen a few times. The chain combines TRBV27 with TRBJ1-2; 8 nucleotides agree with TRBD1. V shed 1 base and J 7 bases; nucleotides not matched to a gene: 5. This CDR3 is 14 amino acids long. The germline gives CDR1 MNHEY, CDR2 SMNVEV (reference sequence). CDR3 DNA: TGTGCCAGCAGTTTATTACAGGGGGTGGGTGGCTACACCTTC. It encodes CASSLLQGVGGYTF.

This chain joins TRBV5-1 and TRBJ2-7; no clear D. The CDR3 totals 15 residues. Germline loops: CDR1 SGHRS, CDR2 YFSETQ. Trimming took off 0 bases at V and 7 bases at J, with 17 bases between the two ends. The chain's CDR3 is CASSLDGSLVGEQYF. The CDR3 DNA follows: TGCGCCAGCAGCTTGGATGGGTCCCTAGTTGGGGAGCAGTACTTC.

V gene TRBV9 combines with J gene TRBJ1-4; 8 bases align to TRBD1. Trimming cost V 2 bases and J 7 bases; bases outside gene matches: 7. The CDR3 contains 15 residues. Germline lookup yields CDR1 SGDLS and CDR2 YYNGEE. The CDR3: CASSVATGEREKLFF. In DNA, the CDR3 is TGTGCCAGCAGCGTTGCGACAGGGGAGCGTGAAAAACTGTTTTTT.

The chain has TRBV13 and TRBJ1-2; weak D call: TRBD1 (6 bases). The CDR3 extends over 15 amino acids. With 6 bases removed from V and 4 bases from J, the gap between germline ends came to 18 bases. Germline lookup yields CDR1 PRHDT and CDR2 FYEKMQ (reference sequence). The DNA for the CDR3 is TGTGCCAGCAGGCCGCCGACAGGTTTTTTCTATGGCTACACCTTC. Its translation is CASRPPTGFFYGYTF.